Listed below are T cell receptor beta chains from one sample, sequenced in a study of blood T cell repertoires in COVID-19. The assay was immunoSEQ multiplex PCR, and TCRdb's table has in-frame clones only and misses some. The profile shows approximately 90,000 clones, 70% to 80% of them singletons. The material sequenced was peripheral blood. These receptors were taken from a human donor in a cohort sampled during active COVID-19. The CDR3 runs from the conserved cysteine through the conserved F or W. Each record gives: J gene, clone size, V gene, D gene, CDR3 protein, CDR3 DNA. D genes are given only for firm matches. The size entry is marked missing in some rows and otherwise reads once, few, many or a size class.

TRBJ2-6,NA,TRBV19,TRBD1,CASSIGTGYGDGANVLTF,TGTGCCAGTAGTATCGGGACAGGGTACGGGGATGGGGCCAACGTCCTGACTTTC
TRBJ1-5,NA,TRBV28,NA,CASSSGFRGNQPQHF,TGTGCCAGCAGTTCGGGGTTCCGGGGCAATCAGCCCCAGCATTTT
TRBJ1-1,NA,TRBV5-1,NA,CASSLAQGGEAFF,TGCGCCAGCAGCTTGGCTCAGGGCGGTGAAGCTTTCTTT
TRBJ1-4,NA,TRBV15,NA,CATSREQSGANEKLFF,TGTGCCACCAGCAGAGAACAATCAGGGGCGAATGAAAAACTGTTTTTT
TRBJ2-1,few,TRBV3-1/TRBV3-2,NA,CASSQGAAGKFF,TGTGCCAGCAGCCAAGGGGCTGCGGGAAAGTTCTTC
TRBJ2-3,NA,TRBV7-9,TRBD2,CASSLPGTRSTDTQYF,TGTGCCAGCAGCCTACCCGGGACTAGAAGCACAGATACGCAGTATTTT
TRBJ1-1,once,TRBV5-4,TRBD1,CASSLAGQGLTEAFF,TGTGCCAGCAGCTTGGCCGGACAGGGGCTCACTGAAGCTTTCTTT
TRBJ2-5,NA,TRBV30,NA,CAWSDLRVETQYF,TGTGCCTGGAGTGACCTCAGGGTGGAGACCCAGTACTTC
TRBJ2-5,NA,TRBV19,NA,CASSKGGWETQYF,TGTGCCAGTAGTAAGGGAGGTTGGGAGACCCAGTACTTC
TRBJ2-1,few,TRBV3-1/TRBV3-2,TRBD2,CASSPRLGAGEPNEQFF,TGTGCCAGCAGCCCACGTTTGGGAGCGGGAGAACCCAATGAGCAGTTCTTC
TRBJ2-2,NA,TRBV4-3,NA,CASSQDGAGTGELFF,TGCGCCAGCAGCCAAGATGGCGCGGGGACCGGGGAGCTGTTTTTT
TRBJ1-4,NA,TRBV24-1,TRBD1,CATSGDRTNEKLFF,TGTGCCACCAGTGGGGACAGAACTAATGAAAAACTGTTTTTT
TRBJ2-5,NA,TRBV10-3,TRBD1,CAISGNRGSSVETQYF,TGTGCCATCAGTGGAAACAGGGGGAGCAGTGTGGAGACCCAGTACTTC
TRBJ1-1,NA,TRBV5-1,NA,CASSLVSGDTEAFF,TGCGCCAGCAGCTTGGTTTCGGGTGACACTGAAGCTTTCTTT
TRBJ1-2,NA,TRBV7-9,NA,CASSLATTGGYTF,TGTGCCAGCAGCTTAGCGACGACAGGTGGCTACACCTTC
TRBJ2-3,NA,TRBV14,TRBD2,CASSHGLAGDQDTQYF,TGTGCCAGCAGCCACGGACTAGCGGGAGATCAAGATACGCAGTATTTT
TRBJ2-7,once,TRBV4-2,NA,CASSQGVEDEQYF,TGTGCCAGCAGCCAAGGGGTAGAGGACGAGCAGTACTTC
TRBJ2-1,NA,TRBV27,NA,CASSLVWTGAYNEQFF,TGTGCCAGCAGTTTGGTGTGGACGGGGGCCTACAATGAGCAGTTCTTC
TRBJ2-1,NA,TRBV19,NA,CASSWMQRIGGEQFF,TGTGCCAGTAGTTGGATGCAGCGGATCGGGGGTGAGCAGTTCTTC
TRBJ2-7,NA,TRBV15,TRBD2,CATSRDRGGYEQYF,TGTGCCACCAGCAGAGATCGGGGGGGTTACGAGCAGTACTTC
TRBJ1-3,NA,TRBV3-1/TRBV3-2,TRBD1,CASSRRQGTPGNTIYF,TGTGCCAGCAGCCGGCGACAGGGAACTCCTGGAAACACCATATATTTT
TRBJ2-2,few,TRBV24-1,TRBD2,CATSDLQGRGRLAGGFANTGELFF,TGTGCCACCAGTGATTTGCAAGGACGAGGGCGGCTAGCGGGAGGTTTCGCGAACACCGGGGAGCTGTTTTTT